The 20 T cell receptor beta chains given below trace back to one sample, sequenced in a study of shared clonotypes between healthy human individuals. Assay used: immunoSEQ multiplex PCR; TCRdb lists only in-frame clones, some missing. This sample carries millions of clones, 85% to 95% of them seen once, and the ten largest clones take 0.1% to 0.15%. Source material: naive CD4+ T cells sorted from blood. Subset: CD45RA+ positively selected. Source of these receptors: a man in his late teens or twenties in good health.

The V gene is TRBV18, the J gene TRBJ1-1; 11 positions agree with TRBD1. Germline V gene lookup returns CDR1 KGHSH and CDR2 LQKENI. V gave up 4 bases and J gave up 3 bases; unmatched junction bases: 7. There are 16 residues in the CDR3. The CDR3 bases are TGTGCCAGCTCACGAACCTCGGGACAGGGGGACACTGAAGCTTTCTTT. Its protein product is CASSRTSGQGDTEAFF.

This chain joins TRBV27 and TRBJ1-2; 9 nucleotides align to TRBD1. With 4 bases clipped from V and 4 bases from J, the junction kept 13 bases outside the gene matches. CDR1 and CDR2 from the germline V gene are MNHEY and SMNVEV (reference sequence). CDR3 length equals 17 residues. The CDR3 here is CASSSGQGGPGSYGYTF. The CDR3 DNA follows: TGTGCCAGCAGTTCGGGACAGGGCGGCCCCGGTAGCTATGGCTACACCTTC.

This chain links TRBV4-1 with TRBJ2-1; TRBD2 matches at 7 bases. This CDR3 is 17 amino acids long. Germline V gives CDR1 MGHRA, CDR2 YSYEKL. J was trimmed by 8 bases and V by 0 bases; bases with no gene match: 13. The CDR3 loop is CASSQDGPLGGFYEQFF. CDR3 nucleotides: TGCGCCAGCAGCCAAGACGGACCTCTGGGGGGGTTCTATGAGCAGTTCTTC.

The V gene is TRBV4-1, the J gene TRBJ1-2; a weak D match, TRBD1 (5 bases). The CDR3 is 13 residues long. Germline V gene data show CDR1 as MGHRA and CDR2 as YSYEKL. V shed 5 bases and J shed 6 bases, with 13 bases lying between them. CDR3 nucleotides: TGCGCCAGCAGCAAAATAGGGGTTGATGGCTACACCTTC. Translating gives CASSKIGVDGYTF.

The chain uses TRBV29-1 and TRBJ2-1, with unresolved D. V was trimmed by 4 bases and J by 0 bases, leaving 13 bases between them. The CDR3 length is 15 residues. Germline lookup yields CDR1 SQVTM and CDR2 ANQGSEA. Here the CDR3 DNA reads TGCAGCGTTGGGAAGGGCTCGAGCTCCTACAATGAGCAGTTCTTC. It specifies CSVGKGSSSYNEQFF.

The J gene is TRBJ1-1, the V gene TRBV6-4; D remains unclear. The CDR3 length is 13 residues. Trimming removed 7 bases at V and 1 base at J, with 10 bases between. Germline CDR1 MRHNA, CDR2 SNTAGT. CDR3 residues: CASKREGNTEAFF. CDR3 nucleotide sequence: TGTGCCAGCAAGAGGGAGGGGAACACTGAAGCTTTCTTT.

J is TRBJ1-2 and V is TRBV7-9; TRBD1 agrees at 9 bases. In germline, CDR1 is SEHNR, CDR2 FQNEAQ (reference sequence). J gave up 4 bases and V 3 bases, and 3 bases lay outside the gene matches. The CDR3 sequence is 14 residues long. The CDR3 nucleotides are TGTGCCAGCAGCTTGGACAGGGGCTCCTATGGCTACACCTTC. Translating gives CASSLDRGSYGYTF.

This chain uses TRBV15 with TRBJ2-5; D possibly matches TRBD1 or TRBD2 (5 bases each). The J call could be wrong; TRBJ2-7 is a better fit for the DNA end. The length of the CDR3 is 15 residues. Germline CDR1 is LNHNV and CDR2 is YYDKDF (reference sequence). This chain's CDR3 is CATSRDSGPEGEQYF. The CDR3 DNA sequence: TGTGCCACCAGCAGAGATTCGGGGCCAGAAGGCGAGCAGTACTTC.

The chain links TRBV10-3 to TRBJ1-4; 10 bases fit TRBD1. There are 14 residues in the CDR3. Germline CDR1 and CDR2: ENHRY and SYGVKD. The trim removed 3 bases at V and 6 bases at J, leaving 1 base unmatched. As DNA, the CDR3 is TGTGCCATCAGTGACGGGACAGGGGATGAAAAACTGTTTTTT. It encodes CAISDGTGDEKLFF.

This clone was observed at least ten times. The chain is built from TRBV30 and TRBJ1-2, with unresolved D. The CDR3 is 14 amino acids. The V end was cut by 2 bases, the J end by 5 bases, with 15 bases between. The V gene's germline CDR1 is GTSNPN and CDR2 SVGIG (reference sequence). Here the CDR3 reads CAWSSLGRVYGYTF. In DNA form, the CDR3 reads TGTGCCTGGAGTTCACTCGGGCGCGTTTATGGCTACACCTTC. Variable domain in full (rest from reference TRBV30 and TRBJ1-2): SQTIHQWPATLVQPVGSPLSLECTVEGTSNPNLYWYRQAAGRGLQLLFYSVGIGQISSEVPQNLSASRPQDRQFILSSKKLLLSDSGFYLCAWSSLGRVYGYTFGSGTRLTVV.

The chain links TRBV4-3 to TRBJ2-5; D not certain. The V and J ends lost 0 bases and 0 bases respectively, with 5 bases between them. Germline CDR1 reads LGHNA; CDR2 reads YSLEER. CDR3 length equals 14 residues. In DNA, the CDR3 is TGCGCCAGCAGCCAAGAAGCGTACCAAGAGACCCAGTACTTC. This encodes CASSQEAYQETQYF.

CDR3 nucleotides: TGCGCCAGCAGCCCCCACAGGACTAGCGGGACTAGCTCCTACAATGAGCAGTTCTTC. This encodes CASSPHRTSGTSSYNEQFF. This chain joins TRBV4-3 and TRBJ2-1; TRBD2 matches at 12 bases. V lost 4 bases, J lost 0 bases, and 10 bases stayed unmatched. This CDR3 has 19 residues. CDR1 and CDR2 from the germline V gene are LGHNA and YSLEER.

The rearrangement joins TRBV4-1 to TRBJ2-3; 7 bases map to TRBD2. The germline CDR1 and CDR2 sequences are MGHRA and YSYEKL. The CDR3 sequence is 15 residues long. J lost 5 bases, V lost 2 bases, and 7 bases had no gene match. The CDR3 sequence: CASSQLGSGGDTQYF. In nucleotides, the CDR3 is TGCGCCAGCAGCCAATTAGGGTCGGGGGGAGATACGCAGTATTTT.

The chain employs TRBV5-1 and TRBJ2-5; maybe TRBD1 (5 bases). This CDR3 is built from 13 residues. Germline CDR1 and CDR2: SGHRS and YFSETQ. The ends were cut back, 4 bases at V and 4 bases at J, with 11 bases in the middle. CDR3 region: CASSGHVGETQYF. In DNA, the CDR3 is TGCGCCAGCAGCGGACATGTCGGAGAGACCCAGTACTTC.

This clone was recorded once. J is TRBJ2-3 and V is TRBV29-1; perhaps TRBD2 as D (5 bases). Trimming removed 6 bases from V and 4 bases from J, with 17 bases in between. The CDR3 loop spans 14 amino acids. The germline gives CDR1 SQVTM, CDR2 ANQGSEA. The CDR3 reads CSVPGEPRADTQYF. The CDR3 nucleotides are TGCAGCGTCCCCGGGGAACCTAGGGCAGATACGCAGTATTTT.

The CDR3 sequence is CASTLTGTSGGADASETQYF. The CDR3 bases are TGCGCCAGCACCCTAACCGGGACTAGCGGGGGGGCCGACGCTTCGGAGACCCAGTACTTC. The chain carries TRBV5-1 and TRBJ2-5; 16 nucleotides align to TRBD2. CDR3 length: 20 residues. V lost 6 bases to trimming and J lost 5 bases; unmatched junction nucleotides: 19. Germline V lookup: CDR1 SGHRS, CDR2 YFSETQ.

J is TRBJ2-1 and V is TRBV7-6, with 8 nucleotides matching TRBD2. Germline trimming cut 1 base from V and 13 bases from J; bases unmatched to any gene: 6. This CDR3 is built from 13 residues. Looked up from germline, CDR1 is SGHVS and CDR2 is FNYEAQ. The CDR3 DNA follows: TGTGCCAGCAGCTTAGTGGCCACTAGCGGACAGTTCTTC. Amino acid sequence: CASSLVATSGQFF.

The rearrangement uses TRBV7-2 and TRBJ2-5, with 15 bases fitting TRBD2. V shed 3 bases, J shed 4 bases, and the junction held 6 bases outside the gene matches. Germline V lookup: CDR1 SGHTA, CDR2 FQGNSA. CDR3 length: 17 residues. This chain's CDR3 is CASSLRTSGRGPETQYF. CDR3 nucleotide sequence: TGTGCCAGCAGCTTGAGGACTAGCGGGAGGGGTCCAGAGACCCAGTACTTC.

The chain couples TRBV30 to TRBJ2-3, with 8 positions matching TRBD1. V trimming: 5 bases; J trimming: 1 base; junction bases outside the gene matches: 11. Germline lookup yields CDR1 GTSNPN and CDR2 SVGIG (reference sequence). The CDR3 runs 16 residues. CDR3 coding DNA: TGTGCCTGGGGTTTCGAATCGGGACAGGGCACAGATACGCAGTATTTT. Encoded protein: CAWGFESGQGTDTQYF.

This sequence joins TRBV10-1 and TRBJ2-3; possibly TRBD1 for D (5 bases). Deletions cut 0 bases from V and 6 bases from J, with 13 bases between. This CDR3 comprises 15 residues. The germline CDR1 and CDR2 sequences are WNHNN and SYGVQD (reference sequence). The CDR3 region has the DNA TGCGCCAGCAGTGAGTCATATGGGGCACGCGATACGCAGTATTTT. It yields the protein CASSESYGARDTQYF.